This record looks at one T cell receptor beta chain sequence and its context. These data come from a study of blood T cell repertoires in COVID-19. Method: immunoSEQ multiplex PCR; TCRdb's copy keeps in-frame clones and lacks some. The sample holds some 250,000 clones; more than 75% are singletons and the top ten take around 2.9%. This receptor was identified in a woman in her twenties or thirties who had recovered from COVID-19. The sequencing input was peripheral blood.

For the CDR3, the DNA is TGTGCCAGCAGCTCCCCAGGGGGCGCGACAGATACGCAGTATTTT. It translates to CASSSPGGATDTQYF. The V call is TRBV7-3, the J call TRBJ2-3; 8 nucleotides match TRBD1. V lost 4 bases to trimming and J lost 3 bases; unmatched junction nucleotides: 6. This CDR3 has 15 amino acids. The germline V gene encodes CDR1 SGHTA and CDR2 FQGTGA.